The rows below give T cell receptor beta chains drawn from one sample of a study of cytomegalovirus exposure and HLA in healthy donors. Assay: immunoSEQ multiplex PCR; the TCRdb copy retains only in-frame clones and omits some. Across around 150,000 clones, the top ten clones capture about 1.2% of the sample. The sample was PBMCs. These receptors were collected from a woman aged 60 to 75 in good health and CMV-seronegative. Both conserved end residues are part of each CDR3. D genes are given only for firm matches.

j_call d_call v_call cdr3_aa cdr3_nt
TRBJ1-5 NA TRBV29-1 CSASDSGFLSSQPQHF TGCAGCGCAAGCGATTCGGGGTTCTTATCGTCTCAGCCCCAGCATTTT
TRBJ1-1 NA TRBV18 CASLLSEQVTEAFF TGTGCCAGCTTACTGTCAGAGCAGGTCACTGAAGCTTTCTTT
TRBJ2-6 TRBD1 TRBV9 CASSPTGQGTNVLTF TGTGCCAGCAGCCCAACCGGACAGGGCACCAACGTCCTGACTTTC
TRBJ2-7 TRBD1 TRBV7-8 CASSNRWPRGLVEQYF TGTGCCAGCAGCAATAGGTGGCCCAGGGGGCTGGTCGAGCAGTACTTC
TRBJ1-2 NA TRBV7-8 CASSLLNRGNGYGYTF TGTGCCAGCAGCTTATTGAACCGGGGGAATGGGTATGGCTACACCTTC
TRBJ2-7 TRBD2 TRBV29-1 CSVGRGDEQYF TGCAGCGTCGGTCGGGGGGACGAGCAGTACTTC
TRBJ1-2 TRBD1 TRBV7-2 CASKEGARGYTF TGTGCCAGCAAGGAGGGGGCTCGGGGCTACACCTTC
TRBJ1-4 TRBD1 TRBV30 CAWSGQGDANEKLFF TGTGCCTGGAGTGGACAGGGGGACGCTAATGAAAAACTGTTTTTT
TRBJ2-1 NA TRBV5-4 CASSTINYEQFF TGTGCCAGCAGCACCATCAACTATGAGCAGTTCTTC
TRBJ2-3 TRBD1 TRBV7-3 CASSLSRDRGDTQYF TGTGCCAGCAGCTTAAGCCGTGACAGGGGAGATACGCAGTATTTT
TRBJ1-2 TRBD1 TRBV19 CASSALTGGGYTF TGTGCCAGTAGTGCCCTTACAGGGGGCGGCTACACCTTC
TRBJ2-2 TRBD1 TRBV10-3 CAISGGRGSGELFF TGTGCCATCAGTGGGGGCAGGGGGTCCGGGGAGCTGTTTTTT
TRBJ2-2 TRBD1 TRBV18 CASSTGTGHTGELFF TGTGCCAGCTCTACCGGGACAGGTCACACCGGGGAGCTGTTTTTT
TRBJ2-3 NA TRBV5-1 CASSFLSDTQYF TGCGCCAGCAGCTTCCTCTCAGATACGCAGTATTTT
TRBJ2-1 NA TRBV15 CATSRDGRGGVDEQFF TGTGCCACCAGCAGAGATGGCCGGGGAGGTGTAGATGAGCAGTTCTTC
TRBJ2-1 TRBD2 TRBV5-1 CASSLGTSGSFYNEQFF TGCGCCAGCAGCTTAGGGACTAGCGGGAGTTTCTACAATGAGCAGTTCTTC
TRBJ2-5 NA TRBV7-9 CASSPTDKETQYF TGTGCCAGCAGCCCGACCGACAAGGAGACCCAGTACTTC
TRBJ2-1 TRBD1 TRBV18 CASSPYGQDNEQFF TGTGCCAGCTCACCTTACGGACAGGACAATGAGCAGTTCTTC
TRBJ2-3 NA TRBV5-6 CASSLERRSTDTQYF TGTGCCAGCAGCTTGGAAAGGCGGTCCACAGATACGCAGTATTTT
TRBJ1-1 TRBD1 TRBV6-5 CASSYRGLDTEAFF TGTGCCAGCAGTTACAGGGGGCTAGACACTGAAGCTTTCTTT
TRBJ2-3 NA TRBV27 CASSSGWSTDTQYF TGTGCCAGCAGTAGCGGTTGGAGCACAGATACGCAGTATTTT
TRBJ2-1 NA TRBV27 CASSFQAYNEQFF TGTGCCAGCAGTTTCCAGGCGTACAATGAGCAGTTCTTC
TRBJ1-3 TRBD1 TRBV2 CASSEDRGSGNTIYF TGTGCCAGCAGTGAGGACAGGGGTTCTGGAAACACCATATATTTT
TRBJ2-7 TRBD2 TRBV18 CASSSGLAGTGNEQYF TGTGCCAGCTCATCAGGACTAGCGGGAACAGGGAACGAGCAGTACTTC
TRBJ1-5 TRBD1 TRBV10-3 CAISGDRAGNQPQHF TGTGCCATCAGTGGGGACAGGGCAGGCAATCAGCCCCAGCATTTT
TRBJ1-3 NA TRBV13 CASSEGYYSLSGNTIYF TGTGCCAGCAGCGAGGGATACTACTCCCTCTCTGGAAACACCATATATTTT
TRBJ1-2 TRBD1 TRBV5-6 CASSFAGDRLLGYTF TGTGCCAGCAGCTTTGCGGGGGACAGGCTATTGGGCTACACCTTC
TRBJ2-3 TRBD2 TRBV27 CASSPTSGLVAGDTQYF TGTGCCAGCAGTCCGACAAGTGGACTAGTTGCCGGAGATACGCAGTATTTT
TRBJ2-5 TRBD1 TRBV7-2 CASSLGQLMYQETQYF TGTGCCAGCAGCTTGGGACAGCTCATGTACCAAGAGACCCAGTACTTC
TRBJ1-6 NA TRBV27 CASSLSSGANSPLHF TGTGCCAGCAGTTTATCCTCAGGGGCGAATTCACCCCTCCACTTT
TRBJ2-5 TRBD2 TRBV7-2 CASSQGTSGGTQYF TGTGCCAGCAGCCAAGGGACTAGCGGGGGGACCCAGTACTTC
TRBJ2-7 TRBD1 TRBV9 CASSVVDRGFEQYF TGTGCCAGCAGCGTAGTGGACAGGGGGTTCGAGCAGTACTTC
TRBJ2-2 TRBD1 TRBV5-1 CASSLGDRGRSGELFF TGCGCCAGCAGCTTGGGGGACAGGGGGCGTTCGGGGGAGCTGTTTTTT
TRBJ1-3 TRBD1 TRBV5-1 CASSPGTGFFGNTIYF TGCGCCAGCAGCCCCGGGACAGGTTTTTTTGGAAACACCATATATTTT
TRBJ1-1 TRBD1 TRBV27 CASSRRQGNTEAFF TGTGCCAGCAGTCGACGACAGGGTAACACTGAAGCTTTCTTT
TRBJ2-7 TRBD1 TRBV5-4 CASSARDRGNEQYF TGTGCCAGCAGCGCAAGGGACAGGGGGAACGAGCAGTACTTC
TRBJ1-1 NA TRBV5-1 CASSRSGRGTEAFF TGCGCCAGCAGTAGGTCGGGTAGGGGAACTGAAGCTTTCTTT
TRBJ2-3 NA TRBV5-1 CASSLTVVDTQYF TGCGCCAGCAGCTTGACAGTGGTAGATACGCAGTATTTT
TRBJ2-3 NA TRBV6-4 CASSPRGTDTQYF TGTGCCAGCAGTCCAAGGGGGACAGATACGCAGTATTTT
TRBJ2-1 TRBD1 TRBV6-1 CASSATGYYNEQFF TGTGCCAGCAGTGCGACAGGGTACTACAATGAGCAGTTCTTC
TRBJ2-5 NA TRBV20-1 CSAGAKETQYF TGCAGTGCAGGGGCAAAGGAGACCCAGTACTTC
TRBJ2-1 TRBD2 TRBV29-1 CSVDQLAGGNEQFF TGCAGCGTTGATCAACTAGCGGGAGGAAATGAGCAGTTCTTC
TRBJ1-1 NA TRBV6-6 CASSYSGGLNTEAFF TGTGCCAGCAGTTACTCTGGGGGCCTGAACACTGAAGCTTTCTTT
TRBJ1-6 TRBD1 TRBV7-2 CASSLPTGTGFSPLHF TGTGCCAGCAGCTTACCAACCGGGACAGGGTTTTCACCCCTCCACTTT
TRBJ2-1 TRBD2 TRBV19 CASTSGGPYNEQFF TGTGCCAGTACATCGGGGGGGCCCTACAATGAGCAGTTCTTC
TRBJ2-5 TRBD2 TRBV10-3 CASQGLAGVETQYF TGTGCCAGCCAGGGACTAGCGGGAGTAGAGACCCAGTACTTC
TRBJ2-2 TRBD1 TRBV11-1 CASSPRQGEPKELFF TGTGCCAGCAGCCCGCGACAGGGCGAGCCCAAAGAGCTGTTTTTT
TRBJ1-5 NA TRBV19 CASRPAGPRGNQPQHF TGTGCCAGTAGACCTGCAGGGCCTCGGGGCAATCAGCCCCAGCATTTT
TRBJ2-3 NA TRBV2 CASSESQVADTQYF TGTGCCAGCAGTGAATCGCAGGTAGCAGATACGCAGTATTTT
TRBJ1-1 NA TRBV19 CASSIEKTAGTEAFF TGTGCCAGTAGTATCGAAAAGACAGCGGGAACTGAAGCTTTCTTT
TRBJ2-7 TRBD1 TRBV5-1 CASSGFGQGGEQYF TGCGCCAGCAGCGGCTTCGGACAGGGAGGCGAGCAGTACTTC
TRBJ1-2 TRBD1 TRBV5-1 CASNRGQGVDYGYTF TGCGCCAGCAACCGCGGGCAGGGGGTGGACTATGGCTACACCTTC
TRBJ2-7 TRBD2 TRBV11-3 CASSSLAGIIFYEQYF TGTGCCAGCAGCTCCTTAGCGGGAATAATCTTCTACGAGCAGTACTTC
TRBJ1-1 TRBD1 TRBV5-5 CASRLLGGDSAFF TGTGCCAGCAGATTACTAGGGGGCGACTCAGCTTTCTTT
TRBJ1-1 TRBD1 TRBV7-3 CASSPGGKNTEAFF TGTGCCAGCAGTCCAGGGGGGAAGAACACTGAAGCTTTCTTT
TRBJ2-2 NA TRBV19 CASSMMEGRGTGELFF TGTGCCAGTAGTATGATGGAGGGAAGAGGGACCGGGGAGCTGTTTTTT
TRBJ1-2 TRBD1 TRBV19 CASESGQARYGYTF TGTGCCAGTGAATCCGGACAGGCGAGATATGGCTACACCTTC
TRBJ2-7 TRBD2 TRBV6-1 CASSEASLAGLIYEQYF TGTGCCAGCAGTGAAGCATCCCTAGCGGGACTCATTTACGAGCAGTACTTC
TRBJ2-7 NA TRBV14 CASSQGLAGVRQYF TGTGCCAGCAGCCAAGGGCTAGCTGGGGTTAGGCAGTACTTC